The source of this TCR beta chain is a study of cytomegalovirus exposure and HLA in healthy donors. Points from the study as a whole: Likely technical artifact: a cluster of highly shared sequence variants. For most subjects, TCR beta sequences were reported to predict HLA-A and HLA-B alleles with accuracy.

Participants comprised healthy donors of bone marrow. CDR3 length equals 14 residues. Germline V gives CDR1 LNHDA, CDR2 SQIVND (reference sequence). V trimming: 5 bases; J trimming: 11 bases; junction bases outside the gene matches: 9. PCR employed 60 Vbeta and 13 Jbeta primers. Source study methods: Counted up in a later analysis, unique TCR beta chains came to about 80 million, with around 10 million shared. The repertoire was sequenced with immunoSEQ multiplex PCR; TCRdb's copy has only in-frame clones and lacks some. V, J and clone size are those of that table, while D and trimming were read from the DNA. The data contain 60,000 to 75,000 clones, roughly 70% of them singletons. This clone has just a few counts. The antigen is unknown.

This clonotype was sampled from a woman aged 40 to 50 in good health and CMV-seropositive. V is TRBV19 and J is TRBJ1-6, with 7 bases identical to TRBD1. Sequencing was performed on PBMCs. Here the CDR3 reads CASSPQQGTPPLHF. Written as DNA, the CDR3 is TGTGCCAGTAGTCCACAACAGGGGACTCCACCCCTCCACTTT. The variable domain in full, completed from reference TRBV19 and TRBJ1-6, reads DGGITQSPKYLFRKEGQNVTLSCEQNLNHDAMYWYRQDPGQGLRLIYYSQIVNDFQKGDIAEGYSVSREKKESFPLTVTSAQKNPTAFYLCASSPQQGTPPLHFGNGTRLTVT.